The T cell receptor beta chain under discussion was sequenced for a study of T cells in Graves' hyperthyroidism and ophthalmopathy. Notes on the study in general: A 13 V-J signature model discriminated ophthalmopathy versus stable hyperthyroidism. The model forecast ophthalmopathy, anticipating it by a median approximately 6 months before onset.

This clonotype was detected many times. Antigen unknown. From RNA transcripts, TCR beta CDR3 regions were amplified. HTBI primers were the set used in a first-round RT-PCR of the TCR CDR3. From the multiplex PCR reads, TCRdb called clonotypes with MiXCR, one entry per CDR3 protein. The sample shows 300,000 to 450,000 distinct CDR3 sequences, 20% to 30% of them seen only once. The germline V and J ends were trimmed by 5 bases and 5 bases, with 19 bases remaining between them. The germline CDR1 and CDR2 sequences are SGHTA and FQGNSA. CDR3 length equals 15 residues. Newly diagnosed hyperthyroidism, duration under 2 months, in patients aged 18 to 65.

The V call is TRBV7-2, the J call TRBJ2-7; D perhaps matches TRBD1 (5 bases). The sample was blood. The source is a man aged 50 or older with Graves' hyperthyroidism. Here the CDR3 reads CASSPSGSPEDEQYF. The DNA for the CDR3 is TGTGCCAGCAGCCCGTCAGGGTCCCCAGAGGACGAGCAGTACTTC.